This record concerns one T cell receptor (beta chain) sequence. The antigen remains undetermined. The data originate from a study of glioma-infiltrating T cells. Study-level findings and limits: Above-expected tissue-blood divergence occurred in all gliomas, most in low-grade ones. CDR3 overlap between tissue and blood was very small.

Using RNA template, CDR3s of TCR alpha and beta were amplified with iRepertoire arm-PCR. MiXCR, applied by TCRdb to the multiplex PCR reads, yields one record per CDR3 protein. The sample includes approximately 140,000 distinct CDR3 sequences, under 25% of them seen just once. This CDR3 is built from 16 residues. V was trimmed by 2 bases and J by 5 bases, leaving 17 bases between them. Per the germline V gene, CDR1 is SGHVS and CDR2 is FQNEAQ. V and J are TRBV7-8 and TRBJ2-3; D unresolved. Sequenced sample: glioma tissue, nonneoplastic brain tissue, or PBMCs (not recorded which). The receptor was derived from a human donor with low-grade glioma or glioblastoma, undergoing nonglioma brain surgery, or in good health (not recorded which). CDR3 amino acids: CASSLRPTPSRDTQYF. CDR3 DNA: TGTGCCAGCAGCTTACGGCCAACGCCGTCCAGAGATACGCAGTATTTT.